What follows are 7 T cell receptor beta chains derived from one specimen sequenced in a study of identical twins (dated by TCRdb to the mid-2010s). Libraries were built with 5' RACE. The run used an Illumina HiSeq 2000. Using fastp at Q25 and MiXCR, TCRdb reprocessed the public reads and kept productive beta chains. Under each unique CDR3 protein, matching rows form one entry showing the most common genes and DNA. Across this sample there are 420,000 or so distinct CDR3 sequences, with approximately 18% seen only once. The top ten clonotypes cover more than 10% of the sample. The specimen was naive T cells sorted from blood. The label giving this sample's cell subset or site can be read as: cells isolated with a human naive T-cell isolation kit. Receptor source: a man aged 50-60 years in good health.

In its sample, this clonotype was seen many times. This chain connects TRBV7-9 to TRBJ2-1; the D is unclear. The CDR3 contains 14 residues. Germline loops: CDR1 SEHNR, CDR2 FQNEAQ (reference sequence). The V and J ends lost 3 bases and 8 bases respectively, with 14 bases between them. CDR3: CASSFSNLPDEQFF. The CDR3 DNA sequence: TGTGCCAGCAGCTTCTCCAATCTTCCCGATGAGCAGTTCTTC. Full variable domain (missing parts from reference TRBV7-9 and TRBJ2-1): DTGVSQNPRHKITKRGQNVTFRCDPISEHNRLYWYRQTLGQGPEFLTYFQNEAQLEKSRLLSDRFSAERPKGSFSTLEIQRTEQGDSAMYLCASSFSNLPDEQFFGPGTRLTVL.

This chain's CDR3 is CASSGGNTQYF. CDR3 DNA sequence: TGTGCCAGCAGTGGGGGAAATACGCAGTATTTT. The chain couples TRBV12-3 or TRBV12-4 to TRBJ2-3; D tentatively fits TRBD1 or TRBD2 (5 bases each). The CDR3 is made up of 11 amino acids. Between the trimmed V and J ends, which lost 5 bases and 7 bases, there was a span of 7 bases.

The table lists this clonotype with a few counts. The chain joins TRBV12-3 or TRBV12-4 to TRBJ2-7, with D uncertain. V was pared by 9 bases and J by 7 bases, with 13 bases between. This CDR3 contains 11 residues. The CDR3 here is CASMINGEQYF. For the CDR3, the DNA is TGTGCCAGTATGATAAATGGGGAGCAGTACTTC.

V and J are TRBV20-1 and TRBJ2-5; 11 nucleotides match TRBD2. CDR3 length: 18 amino acids. Per the germline V gene, CDR1 is DFQATT and CDR2 is SNEGSKA (reference sequence). J lost 1 base, V lost 2 bases, and 12 bases had no gene match. CDR3 DNA sequence: TGCAGTGCTAGACCCGGGACAGTTAGCGGGAGGGCCCAAGAGACCCAGTACTTC. Protein sequence: CSARPGTVSGRAQETQYF.

There are a few counts of this clonotype. CDR3 DNA: TGTGCCAGCAGTGTCCGGGGGGTTGGGGAGACCCAGTACTTC. The encoded protein is CASSVRGVGETQYF. This chain uses TRBV6-1 with TRBJ2-5, with TRBD2 matching 7 bases. The CDR3 loop spans 14 amino acids. The ends lost 4 bases at V and 5 bases at J; junction bases unmatched: 7. The germline V gene encodes CDR1 MNHNS and CDR2 SASEGT.

This clonotype was observed at least ten times. The chain links TRBV7-9 to TRBJ2-7; no clear D. The CDR3 has 12 amino acids. V shed 5 bases and J shed 4 bases, with 9 bases lying between them. Per germline, CDR1 SEHNR and CDR2 FQNEAQ (reference sequence). The CDR3 sequence: CASSQDLYEQYF. As DNA, the CDR3 is TGTGCCAGCAGCCAGGATCTATACGAGCAGTACTTC.

The rearrangement uses TRBV7-9 and TRBJ1-1; D gene ambiguous. In germline, CDR1 is SEHNR, CDR2 FQNEAQ (reference sequence). There are 14 residues in the CDR3. V was cut by 2 bases and J by 0 bases, with 7 bases left in between. The CDR3 DNA follows: TGTGCCAGCAGCTTAATGGTATTGAACACTGAAGCTTTCTTT. Translated: CASSLMVLNTEAFF.